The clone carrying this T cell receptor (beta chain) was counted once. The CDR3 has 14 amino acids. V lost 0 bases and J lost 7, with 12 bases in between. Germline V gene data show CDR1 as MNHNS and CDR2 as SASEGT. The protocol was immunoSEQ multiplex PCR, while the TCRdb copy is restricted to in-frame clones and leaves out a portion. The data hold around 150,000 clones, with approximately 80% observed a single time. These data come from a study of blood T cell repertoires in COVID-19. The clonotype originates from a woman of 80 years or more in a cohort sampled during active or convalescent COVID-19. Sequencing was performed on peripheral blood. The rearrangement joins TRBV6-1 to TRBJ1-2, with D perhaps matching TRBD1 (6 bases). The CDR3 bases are TGTGCCAGCAGTGAAGCGGTAACAGGGTCTGGCTACACCTTC. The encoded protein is CASSEAVTGSGYTF.